The clone carrying this T cell receptor (beta chain) was observed many times. Its matching antigen is unknown. TCRdb re-analysed the 5' RACE reads in MiXCR, keeping a single row per CDR3 protein. The sample lists roughly 350,000 distinct CDR3 sequences, around 13% occurring once. The sample belongs to a study of T-cell memory formation after mild COVID-19. Findings and caveats of the study: Clones contracting over day 15 to 85 were CD4/CD8 balanced, with later expanders leaning CD4+.

CDR3 length: 15 amino acids. Trimming stripped 6 bases from V and 0 bases from J, with 15 bases between. The sequenced sample consisted of PBMCs or a T cell subset sorted from them (not recorded which). The receptor was derived from a man younger than 35 who had mild COVID-19 (a few samples of this study predate the infection). Cell type and time point are not known. The genes are TRBV12-3 or TRBV12-4 and TRBJ2-7, with D tentatively TRBD2 (6 bases). The CDR3: CASSRDFSGSYEQYF. CDR3 nucleotides: TGTGCCAGCAGCCGGGACTTTTCCGGCTCCTACGAGCAGTACTTC.